This record looks at one T cell receptor beta chain sequence and its context. This record belongs to a study of technical replicates of blood from several donors. Germline V gene sequence: CDR1 MGHRA, CDR2 YSYEKL. With 1 base removed from V and 2 bases from J, the gap between germline ends came to 15 bases. The CDR3 contains 16 residues. Assay used: immunoSEQ multiplex PCR; TCRdb lists only in-frame clones, some missing. The repertoire holds about 83,000 clones, roughly 94% seen once, with 0.25% in the top ten. The sequence was obtained from a human donor in good health. The V and J genes are TRBV4-1 and TRBJ2-7; the D gene is possibly TRBD2 (5 bases). Sequencing was performed on T cells isolated from PBMCs. DNA for the CDR3: TGCGCCAGCAGCCAAGTTCTGACGGGGAGCACCTACGAGCAGTACTTC. This gives the protein CASSQVLTGSTYEQYF.